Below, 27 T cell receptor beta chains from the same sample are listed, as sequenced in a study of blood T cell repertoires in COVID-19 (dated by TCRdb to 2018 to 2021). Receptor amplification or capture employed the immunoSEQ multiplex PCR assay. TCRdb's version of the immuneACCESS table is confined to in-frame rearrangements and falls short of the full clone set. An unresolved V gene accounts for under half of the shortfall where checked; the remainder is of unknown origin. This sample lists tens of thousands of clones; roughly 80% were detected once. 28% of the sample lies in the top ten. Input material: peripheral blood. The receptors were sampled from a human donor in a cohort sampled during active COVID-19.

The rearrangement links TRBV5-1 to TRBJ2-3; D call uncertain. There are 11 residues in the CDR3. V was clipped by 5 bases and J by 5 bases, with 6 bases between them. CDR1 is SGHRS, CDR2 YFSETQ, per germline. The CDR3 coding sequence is TGCGCCAGCAGGCGCGTAGATACGCAGTATTTT. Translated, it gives CASRRVDTQYF.

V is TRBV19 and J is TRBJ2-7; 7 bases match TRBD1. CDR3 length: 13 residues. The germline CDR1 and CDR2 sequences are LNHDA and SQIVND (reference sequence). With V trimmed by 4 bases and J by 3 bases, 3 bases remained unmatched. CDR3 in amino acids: CASSTTGYYEQYF. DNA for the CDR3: TGTGCCAGTAGTACGACAGGGTACTACGAGCAGTACTTC.

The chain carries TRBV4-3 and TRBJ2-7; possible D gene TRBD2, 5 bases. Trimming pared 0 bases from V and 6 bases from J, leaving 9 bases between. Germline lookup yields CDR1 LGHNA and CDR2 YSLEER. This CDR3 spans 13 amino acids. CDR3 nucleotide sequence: TGCGCCAGCAGCCAAGATTCTGGAGGCGAGCAGTACTTC. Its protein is CASSQDSGGEQYF.

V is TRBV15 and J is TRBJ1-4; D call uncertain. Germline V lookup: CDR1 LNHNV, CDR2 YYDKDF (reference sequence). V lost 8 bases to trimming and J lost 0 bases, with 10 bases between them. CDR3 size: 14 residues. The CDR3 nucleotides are TGTGCCACCGGCCGGGGAGCAACTAATGAAAAACTGTTTTTT. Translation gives CATGRGATNEKLFF.

The CDR3 region is CASSLRERGSSPLHF. Here the CDR3 DNA reads TGTGCCAGCAGCTTACGGGAGAGGGGTTCTTCACCCCTCCACTTT. The chain carries TRBV7-3 and TRBJ1-6, with a weak D call TRBD1 (5 bases). The CDR3 spans 15 residues. Germline assignment: CDR1 SGHTA and CDR2 FQGTGA. Trimming took off 2 bases at V and 9 bases at J, with 14 bases between the two ends.

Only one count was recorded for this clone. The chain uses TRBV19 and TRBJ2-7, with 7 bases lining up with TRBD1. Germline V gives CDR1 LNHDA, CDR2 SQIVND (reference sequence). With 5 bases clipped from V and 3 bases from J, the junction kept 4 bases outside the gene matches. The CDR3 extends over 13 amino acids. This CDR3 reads CASSARQGYEQYF. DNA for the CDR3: TGTGCCAGTAGTGCCAGACAGGGCTACGAGCAGTACTTC. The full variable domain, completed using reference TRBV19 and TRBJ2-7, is DGGITQSPKYLFRKEGQNVTLSCEQNLNHDAMYWYRQDPGQGLRLIYYSQIVNDFQKGDIAEGYSVSREKKESFPLTVTSAQKNPTAFYLCASSARQGYEQYFGPGTRLTVT.

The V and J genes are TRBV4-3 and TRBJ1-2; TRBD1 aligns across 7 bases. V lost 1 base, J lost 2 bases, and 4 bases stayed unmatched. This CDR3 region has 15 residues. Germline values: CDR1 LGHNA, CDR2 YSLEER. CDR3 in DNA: TGCGCCAGCAGCCAAGTCGAGGGGGCCAACTATGGCTACACCTTC. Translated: CASSQVEGANYGYTF.

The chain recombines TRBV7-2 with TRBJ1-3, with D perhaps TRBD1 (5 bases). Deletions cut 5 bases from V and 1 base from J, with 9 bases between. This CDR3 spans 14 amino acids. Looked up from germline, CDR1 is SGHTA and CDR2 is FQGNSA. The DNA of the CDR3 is TGTGCCAGCAGCCGCAGGGTTTCTGGAAACACCATATATTTT. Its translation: CASSRRVSGNTIYF.

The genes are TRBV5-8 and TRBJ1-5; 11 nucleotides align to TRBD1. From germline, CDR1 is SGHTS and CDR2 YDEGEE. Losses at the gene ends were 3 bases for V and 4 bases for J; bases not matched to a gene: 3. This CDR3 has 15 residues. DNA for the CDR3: TGTGCCAGCAGCTCCGGGACAGGGGGTAATCAGCCCCAGCATTTT. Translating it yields CASSSGTGGNQPQHF.

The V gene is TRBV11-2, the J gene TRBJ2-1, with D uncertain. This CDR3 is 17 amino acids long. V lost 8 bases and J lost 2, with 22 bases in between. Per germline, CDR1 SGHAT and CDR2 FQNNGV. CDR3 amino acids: CASGAAPQVVAYNEQFF. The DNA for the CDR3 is TGTGCCAGCGGCGCAGCCCCTCAGGTCGTGGCCTACAATGAGCAGTTCTTC.

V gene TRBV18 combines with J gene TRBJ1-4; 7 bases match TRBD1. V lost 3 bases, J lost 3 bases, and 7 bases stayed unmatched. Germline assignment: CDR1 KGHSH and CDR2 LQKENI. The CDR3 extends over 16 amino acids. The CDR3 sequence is CASSPPRQGPNEKLFF. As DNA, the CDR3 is TGTGCCAGCTCACCCCCCCGACAGGGACCTAATGAAAAACTGTTTTTT.

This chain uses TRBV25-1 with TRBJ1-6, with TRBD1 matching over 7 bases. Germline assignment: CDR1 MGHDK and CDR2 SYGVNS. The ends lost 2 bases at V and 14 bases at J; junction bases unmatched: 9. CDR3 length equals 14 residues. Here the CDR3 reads CASSEAGTAFSLHF. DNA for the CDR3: TGTGCCAGCAGTGAAGCCGGGACAGCTTTTTCCCTCCACTTT. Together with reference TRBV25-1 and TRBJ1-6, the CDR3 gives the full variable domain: EADIYQTPRYLVIGTGKKITLECSQTMGHDKMYWYQQDPGMELHLIHYSYGVNSTEKGDLSSESTVSRIRTEHFPLTLESARPSHTSQYLCASSEAGTAFSLHFGNGTRLTVT.

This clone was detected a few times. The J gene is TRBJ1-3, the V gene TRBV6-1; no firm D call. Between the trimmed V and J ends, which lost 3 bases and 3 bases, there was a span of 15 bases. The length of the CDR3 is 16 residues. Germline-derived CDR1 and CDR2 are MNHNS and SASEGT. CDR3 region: CASSEPGLGGGNTIYF. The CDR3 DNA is TGTGCCAGCAGTGAGCCGGGCCTGGGAGGTGGAAACACCATATATTTT.

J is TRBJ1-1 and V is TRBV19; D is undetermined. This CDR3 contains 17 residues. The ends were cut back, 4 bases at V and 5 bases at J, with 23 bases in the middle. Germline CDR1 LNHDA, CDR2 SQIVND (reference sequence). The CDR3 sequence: CASSKSRRPEARTEAFF. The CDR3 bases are TGTGCCAGTAGTAAGTCGCGGCGACCCGAGGCCAGAACTGAAGCTTTCTTT.

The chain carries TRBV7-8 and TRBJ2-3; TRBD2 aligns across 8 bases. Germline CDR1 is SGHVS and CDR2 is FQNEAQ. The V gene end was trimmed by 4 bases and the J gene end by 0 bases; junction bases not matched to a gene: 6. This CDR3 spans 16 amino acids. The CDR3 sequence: CASSSRGGGSTDTQYF. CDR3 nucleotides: TGTGCCAGCAGCTCACGGGGGGGAGGGAGCACAGATACGCAGTATTTT.

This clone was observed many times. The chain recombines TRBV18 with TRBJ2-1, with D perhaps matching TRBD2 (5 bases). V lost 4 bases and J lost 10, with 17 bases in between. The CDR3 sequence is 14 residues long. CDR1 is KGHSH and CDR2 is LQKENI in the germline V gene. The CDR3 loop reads CASSLTTSRAEQFF. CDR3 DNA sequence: TGTGCCAGCTCACTAACCACTAGTCGAGCCGAGCAGTTCTTC.

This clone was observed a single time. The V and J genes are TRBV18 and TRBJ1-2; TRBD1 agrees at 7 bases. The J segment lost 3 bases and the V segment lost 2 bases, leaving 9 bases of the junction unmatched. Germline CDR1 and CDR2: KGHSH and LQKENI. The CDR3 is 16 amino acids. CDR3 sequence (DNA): TGTGCCAGCTCACCATCGACAGGGACTGTCTACTATGGCTACACCTTC. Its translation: CASSPSTGTVYYGYTF.

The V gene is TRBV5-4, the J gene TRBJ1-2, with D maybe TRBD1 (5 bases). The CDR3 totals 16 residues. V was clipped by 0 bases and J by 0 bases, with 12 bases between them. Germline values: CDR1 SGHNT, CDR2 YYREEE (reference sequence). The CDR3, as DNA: TGTGCCAGCAGCTTGGGCCAGGGCGGCACTAACTATGGCTACACCTTC. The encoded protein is CASSLGQGGTNYGYTF. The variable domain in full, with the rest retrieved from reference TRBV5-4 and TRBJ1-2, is ETGVTQSPTHLIKTRGQQVTLRCSSQSGHNTVSWYQQALGQGPQFIFQYYREEENGRGNFPPRFSGLQFPNYSSELNVNALELDDSALYLCASSLGQGGTNYGYTFGSGTRLTVV.

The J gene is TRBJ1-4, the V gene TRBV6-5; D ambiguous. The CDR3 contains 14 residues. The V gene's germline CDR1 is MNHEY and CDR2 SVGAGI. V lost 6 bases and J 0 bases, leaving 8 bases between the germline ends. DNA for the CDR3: TGTGCCAGCAGAGACACGGCAACTAATGAAAAACTGTTTTTT. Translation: CASRDTATNEKLFF.

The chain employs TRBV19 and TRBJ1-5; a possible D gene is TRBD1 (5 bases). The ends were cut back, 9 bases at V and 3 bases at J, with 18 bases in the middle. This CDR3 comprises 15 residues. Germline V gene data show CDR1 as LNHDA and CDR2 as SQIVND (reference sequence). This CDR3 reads CASPRRGDFNQPQHF. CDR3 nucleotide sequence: TGTGCCAGCCCTCGGAGGGGCGATTTCAATCAGCCCCAGCATTTT.

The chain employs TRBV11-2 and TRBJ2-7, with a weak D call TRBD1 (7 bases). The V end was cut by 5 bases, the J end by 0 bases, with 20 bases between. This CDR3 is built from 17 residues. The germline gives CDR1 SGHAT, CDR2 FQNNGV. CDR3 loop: CASSPGQGGPSSYEQYF. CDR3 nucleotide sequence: TGTGCCAGCAGCCCTGGGCAGGGGGGCCCGAGCTCCTACGAGCAGTACTTC.

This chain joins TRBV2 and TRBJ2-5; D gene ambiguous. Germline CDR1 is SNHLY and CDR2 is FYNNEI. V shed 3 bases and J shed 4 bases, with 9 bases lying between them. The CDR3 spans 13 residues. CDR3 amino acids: CASSDYRRETQYF. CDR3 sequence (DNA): TGTGCCAGCAGTGATTACCGCAGAGAGACCCAGTACTTC.

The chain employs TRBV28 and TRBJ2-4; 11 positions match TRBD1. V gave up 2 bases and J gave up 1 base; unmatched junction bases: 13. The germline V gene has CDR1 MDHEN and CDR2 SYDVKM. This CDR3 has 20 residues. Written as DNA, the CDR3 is TGTGCCAGCAGTTTAGGTCAAGTGGGACAGGGGGGTTCGGCCAAAAACATTCAGTACTTC. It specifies CASSLGQVGQGGSAKNIQYF. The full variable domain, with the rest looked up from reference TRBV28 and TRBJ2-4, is DVKVTQSSRYLVKRTGEKVFLECVQDMDHENMFWYRQDPGLGLRLIYFSYDVKMKEKGDIPEGYSVSREKKERFSLILESASTNQTSMYLCASSLGQVGQGGSAKNIQYFGAGTRLSVL.

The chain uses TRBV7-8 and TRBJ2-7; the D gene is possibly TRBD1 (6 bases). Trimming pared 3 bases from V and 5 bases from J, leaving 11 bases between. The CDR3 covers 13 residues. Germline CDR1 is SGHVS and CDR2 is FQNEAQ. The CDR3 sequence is CASSFTQGHEQYF. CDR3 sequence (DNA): TGTGCCAGCAGCTTCACACAGGGCCACGAGCAGTACTTC.

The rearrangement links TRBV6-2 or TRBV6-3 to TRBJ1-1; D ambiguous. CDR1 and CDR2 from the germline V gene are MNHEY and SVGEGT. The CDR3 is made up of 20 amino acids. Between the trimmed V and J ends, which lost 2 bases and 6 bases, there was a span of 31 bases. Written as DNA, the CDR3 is TGTGCCAGCAGTTACGACGTGTTAGAGGGTCTGTACAAAGGGATCGCTGAAGCTTTCTTT. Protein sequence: CASSYDVLEGLYKGIAEAFF.

DNA for the CDR3: TGTGCCAGCAGTTATGCGTTTGTAGTTAACAATGAGCAGTTCTTC. Protein sequence: CASSYAFVVNNEQFF. This sequence joins TRBV6-5 and TRBJ2-1; D is ambiguous. The CDR3 has 15 residues. Looked up from germline, CDR1 is MNHEY and CDR2 is SVGAGI. The V end lost 3 bases, the J end lost 5 bases, and 14 bases lay between the germline ends.

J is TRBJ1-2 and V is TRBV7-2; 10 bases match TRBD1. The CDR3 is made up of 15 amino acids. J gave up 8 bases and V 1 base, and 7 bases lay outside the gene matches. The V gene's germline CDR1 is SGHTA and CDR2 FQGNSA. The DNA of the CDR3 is TGTGCCAGCAGCTTAGAAGGGACAGGGGCACGGGGCTACACCTTC. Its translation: CASSLEGTGARGYTF.